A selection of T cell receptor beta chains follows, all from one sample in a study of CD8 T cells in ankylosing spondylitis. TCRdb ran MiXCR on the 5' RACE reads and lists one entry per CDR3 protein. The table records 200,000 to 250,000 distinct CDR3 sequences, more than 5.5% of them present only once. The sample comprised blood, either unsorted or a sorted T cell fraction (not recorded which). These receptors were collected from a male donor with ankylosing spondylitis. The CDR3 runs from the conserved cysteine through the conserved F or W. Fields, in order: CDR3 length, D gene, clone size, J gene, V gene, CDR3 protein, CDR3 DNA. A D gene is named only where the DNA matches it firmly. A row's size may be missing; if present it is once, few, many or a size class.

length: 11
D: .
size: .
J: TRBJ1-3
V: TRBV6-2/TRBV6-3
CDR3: CASSPGYTIYF
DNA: TGTGCCAGCAGTCCGGGATACACCATATATTTT

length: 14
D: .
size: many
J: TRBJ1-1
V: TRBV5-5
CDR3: CASTLKPMNTEAFF
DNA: TGTGCCAGCACCTTAAAACCGATGAACACTGAAGCTTTCTTT

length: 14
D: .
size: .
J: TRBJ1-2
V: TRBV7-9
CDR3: CASSTSGTLYGYTF
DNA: TGTGCCAGCAGCACCAGCGGGACACTCTATGGCTACACCTTC

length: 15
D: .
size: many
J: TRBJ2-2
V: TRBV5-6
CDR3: CASSPGPANTGELFF
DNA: TGTGCCAGCAGTCCCGGGCCCGCGAACACCGGGGAGCTGTTTTTT

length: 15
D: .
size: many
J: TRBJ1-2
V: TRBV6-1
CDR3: CASSPFAGANYGYTF
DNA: TGTGCCAGCAGCCCCTTTGCAGGCGCCAACTATGGCTACACCTTC

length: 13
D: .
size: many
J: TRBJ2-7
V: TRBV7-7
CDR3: CASSLSKNYEQYF
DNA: TGTGCTAGCAGCTTAAGCAAAAACTACGAGCAGTACTTC

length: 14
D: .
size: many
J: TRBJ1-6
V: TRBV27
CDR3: CASSLWTYGSPLHF
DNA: TGTGCCAGCAGTTTATGGACATACGGCTCACCCCTCCACTTT

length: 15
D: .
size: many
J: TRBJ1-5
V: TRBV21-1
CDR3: CASSPVRGINQPQHF
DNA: TGTGCCAGCAGCCCCGTGAGGGGGATCAATCAGCCCCAGCATTTT

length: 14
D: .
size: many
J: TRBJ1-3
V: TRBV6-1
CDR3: CASSGIGPGNTIYF
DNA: TGTGCCAGCAGTGGTATTGGACCGGGAAACACCATATATTTT

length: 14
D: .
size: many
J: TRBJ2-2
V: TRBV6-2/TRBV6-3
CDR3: CASSWLTNTGELFF
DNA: TGTGCCAGCAGTTGGCTAACGAACACCGGGGAGCTGTTTTTT

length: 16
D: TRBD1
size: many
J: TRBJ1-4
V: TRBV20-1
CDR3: CSARDHGTARNEKLFF
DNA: TGCAGTGCTAGAGATCACGGGACAGCAAGAAATGAAAAACTGTTTTTT

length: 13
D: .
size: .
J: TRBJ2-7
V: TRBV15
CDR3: CATSRGNRWEQYF
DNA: TGTGCCACCAGCAGAGGCAATAGATGGGAGCAGTACTTC

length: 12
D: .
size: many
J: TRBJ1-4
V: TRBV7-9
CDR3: CASSEQGEKLFF
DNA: TGTGCCAGCAGCGAACAGGGAGAAAAACTGTTTTTT

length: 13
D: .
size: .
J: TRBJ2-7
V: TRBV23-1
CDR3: CASSSPNFYEQYF
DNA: TGCGCCAGCAGTAGTCCGAACTTCTACGAGCAGTACTTC

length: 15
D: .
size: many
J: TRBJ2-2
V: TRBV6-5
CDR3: CASSYSELNTGELFF
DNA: TGTGCCAGCAGTTACTCCGAATTGAACACCGGGGAGCTGTTTTTT

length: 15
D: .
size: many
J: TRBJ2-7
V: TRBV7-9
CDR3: CASSLDGASSYEQYF
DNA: TGTGCCAGCAGCTTAGACGGGGCGAGCTCCTACGAGCAGTACTTC

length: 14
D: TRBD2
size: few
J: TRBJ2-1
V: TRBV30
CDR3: CAWRPGTSVNEQFF
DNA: TGTGCCTGGAGACCCGGGACTAGCGTGAATGAGCAGTTCTTC

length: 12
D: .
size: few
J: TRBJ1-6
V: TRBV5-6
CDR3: CASSFYGSPLHF
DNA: TGTGCCAGCAGCTTCTACGGTTCACCCCTCCACTTT

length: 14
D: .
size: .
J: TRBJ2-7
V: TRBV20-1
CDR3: CSAHDVPGSYEQYF
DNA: TGCAGTGCTCATGACGTTCCTGGGTCCTACGAGCAGTACTTC

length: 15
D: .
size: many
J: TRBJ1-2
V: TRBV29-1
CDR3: CSVEAEFGGSHGYTF
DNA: TGCAGCGTTGAAGCCGAATTTGGGGGGAGCCATGGCTACACCTTC

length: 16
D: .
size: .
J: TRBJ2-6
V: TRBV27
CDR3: CASSTHSGAGANVLTF
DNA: TGTGCCAGCAGCACGCACAGTGGGGCCGGGGCCAACGTCCTGACTTTC

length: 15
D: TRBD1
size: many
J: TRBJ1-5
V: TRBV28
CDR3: CASSLNRGMSQPQHF
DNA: TGTGCCAGCAGTCTCAACAGGGGTATGTCTCAGCCCCAGCATTTT

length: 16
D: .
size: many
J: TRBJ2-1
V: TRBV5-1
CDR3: CASSLDTQGNYNEQFF
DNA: TGCGCCAGCAGCTTGGACACCCAGGGAAACTACAATGAGCAGTTCTTC

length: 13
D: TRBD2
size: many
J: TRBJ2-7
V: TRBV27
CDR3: CASSYTGGFEQYF
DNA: TGTGCCAGCAGTTACACGGGAGGGTTCGAGCAGTACTTC

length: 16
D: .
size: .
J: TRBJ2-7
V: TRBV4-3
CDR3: CASSRTANRGGDEQYF
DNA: TGCGCCAGCAGCCGTACTGCAAACAGGGGAGGGGACGAGCAGTACTTC

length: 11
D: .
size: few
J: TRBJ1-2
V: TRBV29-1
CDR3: CSVVGSDGYTF
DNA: TGCAGCGTTGTAGGTTCGGATGGCTACACCTTC

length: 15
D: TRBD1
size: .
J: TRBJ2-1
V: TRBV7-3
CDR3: CASRPGQGAYNEQFF
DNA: TGTGCCAGCAGACCAGGACAGGGGGCCTACAATGAGCAGTTCTTC

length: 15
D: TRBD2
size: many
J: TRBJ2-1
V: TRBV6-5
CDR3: CASSYSSGAGDEQFF
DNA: TGTGCCAGCAGTTACTCTAGCGGGGCCGGCGATGAGCAGTTCTTC